These T cell receptor beta chains were read from a single sample in a study of T cell changes during pregnancy in multiple sclerosis. The repertoire was sequenced with immunoSEQ multiplex PCR; TCRdb's copy has only in-frame clones and lacks some. Among over 45,000 clones listed, 90% to 95% were seen once. The source material was peripheral blood, sampled in the third trimester of pregnancy. The source of these receptors is a female donor in good health, enrolled as a control in a pregnancy study. The CDR3 runs from the conserved cysteine through the conserved F or W.

V: TRBV5-1
J: TRBJ2-2
CDR3: CASSWLMTGGELFF

V: TRBV18
J: TRBJ2-7
CDR3: CASSPPGQGNYEQYF

V: TRBV10-3
J: TRBJ2-3
CDR3: CAMSGGEVDTQYF

V: TRBV7-2
J: TRBJ2-6
CDR3: CASSFLVAAGANVLTF

V: TRBV11-2
J: TRBJ2-1
CDR3: CASSSRLAGIYFNEQFF

V: TRBV6-1
J: TRBJ2-1
CDR3: CASSGGGGRYNEQFF

V: TRBV6-1
J: TRBJ2-3
CDR3: CASSEEGAGTDTQYF

V: TRBV2
J: TRBJ1-2
CDR3: CASTLTGSFGYTF

V: TRBV14
J: TRBJ2-6
CDR3: CASSHRSLARGANVLTF

V: TRBV14
J: TRBJ2-6
CDR3: CASSQELTASGANVLTF

V: TRBV6-5
J: TRBJ1-2
CDR3: CASSYQGQGGYGYTF

V: TRBV19
J: TRBJ1-5
CDR3: CASYSDFRDRGSQPQHF

V: TRBV5-4
J: TRBJ2-2
CDR3: CASSLNLAGGTGELFF

V: TRBV5-1
J: TRBJ2-7
CDR3: CASSPLFYEQYF

V: TRBV15
J: TRBJ1-4
CDR3: CATSRVWAGGEKLFF

V: TRBV7-2
J: TRBJ2-3
CDR3: CASSPPRGGRGTDTQYF

V: TRBV28
J: TRBJ2-7
CDR3: CASSPPLPGNYEQYF

V: TRBV28
J: TRBJ1-6
CDR3: CASSLFRQGGSPLHF

V: TRBV11-2
J: TRBJ1-5
CDR3: CASSLTSGPQPQHF

V: TRBV5-1
J: TRBJ1-2
CDR3: CASSSGQGGGYGYTF

V: TRBV10-3
J: TRBJ2-6
CDR3: CAISTRSGANVLTF

V: TRBV5-5
J: TRBJ1-2
CDR3: CASSLGDRLFYGYTF

V: TRBV6-5
J: TRBJ2-1
CDR3: CASSLAGGYNEQFF

V: TRBV5-4
J: TRBJ1-2
CDR3: CASSLDGQTGYGYTF

V: TRBV18
J: TRBJ2-7
CDR3: CASSLVYYEQYF

V: TRBV4-1
J: TRBJ1-5
CDR3: CASSPGLPNQPQHF

V: TRBV6-1
J: TRBJ2-7
CDR3: CASSEERTGSYEQYF

V: TRBV10-3
J: TRBJ2-5
CDR3: CAIGVPGLSPETQYF

V: TRBV6-5
J: TRBJ1-2
CDR3: CASSYAGGGYGYTF

V: TRBV28
J: TRBJ1-2
CDR3: CASSRSRTGDYGYTF

V: TRBV7-2
J: TRBJ2-7
CDR3: CASSLEGTDSYEQYF

V: TRBV27
J: TRBJ1-1
CDR3: CASSFVGVRSEAFF

V: TRBV19
J: TRBJ2-7
CDR3: CASSYRTSGRSYEQYF

V: TRBV7-3
J: TRBJ2-1
CDR3: CASSLWASARHNEQFF

V: TRBV9
J: TRBJ2-7
CDR3: CASSRSGGRGEQYF

V: TRBV23-1
J: TRBJ2-3
CDR3: CASSHSENPTDTQYF

V: TRBV19
J: TRBJ1-5
CDR3: CATGVPYSNQPQHF

V: TRBV13
J: TRBJ2-5
CDR3: CASSHTERETQYF

V: TRBV7-9
J: TRBJ1-1
CDR3: CASRGGDTEAFF

V: TRBV21-1
J: TRBJ1-2
CDR3: CASSKALTGDRYTF